Below, one T cell receptor (beta chain) is given with its context. This record comes from a study of control samples from healthy donors and cancer patients. The CDR3 totals 16 residues. Germline V CDR1 and CDR2: KGHSH, LQKENI. V lost 3 bases to trimming and J lost 3 bases; unmatched junction nucleotides: 7. Profiling relied on immunoSEQ multiplex PCR, and the TCRdb table lists in-frame clones only, not all of them. The table has 70,000 to 85,000 clones, 80% to 90% seen once. This chain links TRBV18 with TRBJ2-1; 8 bases fit TRBD1. The sequenced sample was PBMCs. The sequence was obtained from a man between 60 and 70 years old with head and neck cancer. Here the CDR3 DNA reads TGTGCCAGCTCACCGCCGGGCAGGGGGCTCTACAATGAGCAGTTCTTC. It codes for CASSPPGRGLYNEQFF.